This record concerns one T cell receptor beta chain sequence. It is unclear where the CDR3 begins or ends on the DNA, so no DNA is shown, and the CDR3 is as TCRdb lists it. Sequencing used immunoSEQ multiplex PCR; TCRdb keeps in-frame clones, though not all of them. Among about 240,000 clones, approximately 87% were seen once, and the ten largest hold about 3%. Germline V lookup: CDR1 SNHLY, CDR2 FYNNEI. The CDR3 contains 14 residues when both ends are counted. The data were taken from a study of cytomegalovirus exposure and HLA in healthy donors. This chain connects TRBV2 to TRBJ2-7; the listed D gene, TRBD1, was not tested against the DNA. The receptor was derived from a man between 18 and 29 years old in good health and CMV-seronegative. The sample was PBMCs. CDR3 residues: CASGGTGGLSGQYF.